The 26 T cell receptor beta chains below were found in one sample sequenced in a study of T cells after yellow fever vaccination. TCRdb re-analysed the 5' RACE reads in MiXCR, keeping a single row per CDR3 protein. The data hold hundreds of thousands of distinct CDR3 sequences, with more than 9% observed a single time. The specimen was PBMCs, collected on the day of the yellow fever booster vaccination. These receptor sequences come from a man between 25 and 39 years old who received the YFV17D yellow fever vaccine.

V gene TRBV18 combines with J gene TRBJ2-1; D may be TRBD2 (6 bases). Germline loops: CDR1 KGHSH, CDR2 LQKENI. The CDR3 has 15 residues. Trimming shortened V by 5 bases and J by 3 bases, and 14 bases separated the two germline ends. CDR3 loop: CASSSAGLRYNEQFF. In DNA, the CDR3 is TGTGCCAGCTCAAGCGCGGGACTTCGCTACAATGAGCAGTTCTTC.

V and J are TRBV13 and TRBJ2-3; D possibly corresponds to TRBD2 (6 bases). Between the trimmed V and J ends, which lost 5 bases and 2 bases, there was a span of 20 bases. This CDR3 region has 17 residues. Looked up from germline, CDR1 is PRHDT and CDR2 is FYEKMQ (reference sequence). The CDR3 bases are TGTGCCAGCAGCCCCCCGGGAGTCGGATATTACACAGATACGCAGTATTTT. Protein: CASSPPGVGYYTDTQYF.

This chain joins TRBV20-1 and TRBJ2-7, with D possibly TRBD1 on 5 matching bases. Trimming left V 1 base short and J 2 bases short, with 9 bases between. Looked up from germline, CDR1 is DFQATT and CDR2 is SNEGSKA (reference sequence). The CDR3 length is 13 residues. The CDR3 is CSARVTATYEQYF. In DNA, the CDR3 is TGCAGTGCTAGAGTGACAGCTACCTACGAGCAGTACTTC.

The chain uses TRBV7-2 and TRBJ2-7, with 9 bases aligning to TRBD1. Germline trimming cut 5 bases from V and 6 bases from J; bases unmatched to any gene: 8. The CDR3 is made up of 14 amino acids. Germline V gene lookup returns CDR1 SGHTA and CDR2 FQGNSA. The CDR3 region is CASSRLQGAIEQYF. The CDR3 DNA reads TGTGCCAGCAGCCGTTTACAGGGGGCGATCGAGCAGTACTTC.

This clonotype was recorded a few times. The chain uses TRBV5-6 and TRBJ2-1, with D perhaps being TRBD1 or TRBD2 (6 bases each). Deletions cut 3 bases from V and 6 bases from J, with 16 bases between. The CDR3 contains 15 residues. CDR1 and CDR2 from the germline V gene are SGHDT and YYEEEE. CDR3 in DNA: TGTGCCAGCAGCTCCCGTAGGGGGGACCGCAATGAGCAGTTCTTC. This sequence encodes CASSSRRGDRNEQFF.

The chain is built from TRBV15 and TRBJ1-2; D is possibly TRBD1 (5 bases). V lost 3 bases to trimming and J lost 2 bases, with 13 bases between them. This CDR3 region has 15 residues. In germline, CDR1 is LNHNV, CDR2 YYDKDF (reference sequence). The CDR3 region is CATSSAWGRNYGYTF. The CDR3 DNA reads as TGTGCCACCAGCAGCGCCTGGGGACGCAACTATGGCTACACCTTC.

The table lists this clonotype with a few counts. The chain has TRBV10-3 and TRBJ1-2; D is possibly TRBD1 (5 bases). Trimming took 0 bases from V and 5 from J, leaving 16 bases between them. Germline V gene lookup returns CDR1 ENHRY and CDR2 SYGVKD. This CDR3 region has 16 residues. The CDR3 sequence: CAISESRQTSPYGYTF. The CDR3 DNA follows: TGTGCCATCAGTGAGTCGCGACAGACTTCCCCTTATGGCTACACCTTC.

This clonotype was picked up a small number of times. The chain couples TRBV15 to TRBJ1-4; TRBD1 is a possible D gene (6 bases). Trimming cost V 8 bases and J 12 bases, with 19 bases left between them. In germline, CDR1 is LNHNV, CDR2 YYDKDF (reference sequence). The CDR3 totals 13 residues. The CDR3: CATGLFTGQELFF. The CDR3 bases are TGTGCCACCGGGCTCTTCACAGGGCAGGAACTGTTTTTT.

The CDR3: CSVPPPSGSVLTDTQYF. CDR3 in DNA: TGCAGCGTTCCACCACCTAGCGGGAGTGTCCTCACAGATACGCAGTATTTT. The rearrangement joins TRBV29-1 to TRBJ2-3, with 10 bases aligning to TRBD2. The germline gives CDR1 SQVTM, CDR2 ANQGSEA. The CDR3 extends over 17 amino acids. The trim removed 5 bases at V and 2 bases at J, leaving 13 bases unmatched.

Only a few counts were recorded for this clonotype. V usage is TRBV7-2 and J usage is TRBJ2-2; 7 bases fit TRBD2. The CDR3 runs 15 residues. From germline, CDR1 is SGHTA and CDR2 FQGNSA. V lost 5 bases, J lost 3 bases, and 6 bases stayed unmatched. CDR3 in DNA: TGTGCCAGCAGCGTAAGCGGGATTGACACCGGGGAGCTGTTTTTT. Amino acid sequence: CASSVSGIDTGELFF.

This clonotype showed up just a few times. This CDR3 reads CASSQMGYEQYF. CDR3 nucleotide sequence: TGTGCCAGCAGCCAAATGGGCTACGAGCAGTACTTC. The rearrangement joins TRBV3-1 to TRBJ2-7, with D uncertain. The germline V gene encodes CDR1 LGHDT and CDR2 YNNKEL (reference sequence). CDR3 length equals 12 residues. The V end was cut by 2 bases, the J end by 3 bases, with 5 bases between.

There are a few counts of this clonotype. The rearrangement uses TRBV5-1 and TRBJ2-1; perhaps TRBD2 as D (5 bases). Per the germline V gene, CDR1 is SGHRS and CDR2 is YFSETQ. This CDR3 spans 14 amino acids. Trimming pared 4 bases from V and 4 bases from J, leaving 12 bases between. This CDR3 reads CASSLRGFYNEQFF. CDR3 coding DNA: TGCGCCAGCAGCCTCCGGGGTTTTTACAATGAGCAGTTCTTC.

The chain links TRBV15 to TRBJ2-1, with 9 nucleotides matching TRBD1. Trimming cost V 4 bases and J 3 bases; bases outside gene matches: 4. This CDR3 is built from 15 residues. In germline, CDR1 is LNHNV, CDR2 YYDKDF (reference sequence). The DNA of the CDR3 is TGTGCCACCAGCAAAGGACAGGGGAACTACAATGAGCAGTTCTTC. Translating gives CATSKGQGNYNEQFF.

Only a few counts were recorded for this clonotype. J is TRBJ2-1 and V is TRBV30, with unresolved D. The V end was cut by 4 bases, the J end by 1 base, with 8 bases between. CDR1 GTSNPN and CDR2 SVGIG come from the germline V gene (reference sequence). The CDR3 consists of 13 residues. DNA for the CDR3: TGTGCCTGGACGGGCGGATCCTACAATGAGCAGTTCTTC. It is translated as CAWTGGSYNEQFF.

The chain couples TRBV19 to TRBJ2-7, with a tentative D call TRBD1 (5 bases). From germline, CDR1 is LNHDA and CDR2 SQIVND (reference sequence). Trimming shortened V by 1 base and J by 5 bases, and 12 bases separated the two germline ends. The CDR3 has 14 residues. CDR3 amino acids: CASSIAPPGNEQYF. The DNA of the CDR3 is TGTGCCAGTAGTATAGCACCGCCAGGGAACGAGCAGTACTTC.

The chain is built from TRBV6-5 and TRBJ2-7; weak D call: TRBD2 (5 bases). The germline gives CDR1 MNHEY, CDR2 SVGAGI. The CDR3 has 14 residues. V gave up 0 bases and J gave up 2 bases, with 8 bases separating them. CDR3 loop: CASSYSEGTYEQYF. The CDR3 DNA sequence: TGTGCCAGCAGTTACTCAGAGGGTACCTACGAGCAGTACTTC.

This clonotype was recorded a few times. The gene calls are TRBV4-3 and TRBJ1-1, with D possibly matching TRBD1 (5 bases). Germline lookup yields CDR1 LGHNA and CDR2 YSLEER. The CDR3 has 13 amino acids. V gave up 0 bases and J gave up 10 bases, with 12 bases separating them. As DNA, the CDR3 is TGCGCCAGCAGCCAAGATAAGGTCGGGGGAGCTTTCTTT. Encoded protein: CASSQDKVGGAFF.

This clonotype was picked up a small number of times. This chain links TRBV10-3 with TRBJ2-5, with D unresolved. Germline CDR1 reads ENHRY; CDR2 reads SYGVKD. The CDR3 covers 14 residues. V was trimmed by 0 bases and J by 1 base, leaving 6 bases between them. This chain's CDR3 is CAISESRSQETQYF. CDR3 nucleotide sequence: TGTGCCATCAGTGAGTCGAGGTCCCAAGAGACCCAGTACTTC.

This clonotype was seen more than once but under ten times. The V and J genes are TRBV20-1 and TRBJ1-6, with a tentative D call TRBD1 (6 bases). Deletions cut 3 bases from V and 10 bases from J, with 10 bases between. The germline gives CDR1 DFQATT, CDR2 SNEGSKA (reference sequence). The CDR3 loop spans 12 amino acids. The chain's CDR3 is CSARETGSPLHF. CDR3 sequence (DNA): TGCAGTGCTAGGGAAACAGGGTCACCCCTCCACTTT.

A few counts support this clonotype. This chain connects TRBV20-1 to TRBJ2-7; D gene unclear. This CDR3 has 15 amino acids. Deletions cut 3 bases from V and 0 bases from J, with 15 bases between. Germline V CDR1 and CDR2: DFQATT, SNEGSKA (reference sequence). CDR3 region: CSARAVRPSSYEQYF. The CDR3 region has the DNA TGCAGTGCTAGGGCAGTAAGGCCTAGCTCCTACGAGCAGTACTTC.

This clonotype was detected a few times. This sequence joins TRBV6-1 and TRBJ2-5; D remains unclear. The CDR3 has 13 residues. V lost 6 bases, J lost 1 base, and 9 bases lay in between. Per germline, CDR1 MNHNS and CDR2 SASEGT. CDR3 nucleotide sequence: TGTGCCAGCAGATCCCCAACCCAAGAGACCCAGTACTTC. The encoded protein is CASRSPTQETQYF.

The chain uses TRBV10-3 and TRBJ2-4; D unclear. V was trimmed by 10 bases and J by 0 bases, leaving 16 bases between them. Germline V gene lookup returns CDR1 ENHRY and CDR2 SYGVKD. This CDR3 comprises 15 residues. CDR3 bases: TGTGCCACTAGGGAAGGGCCTCAAGCCAAAAACATTCAGTACTTC. Translating it yields CATREGPQAKNIQYF.

This clonotype was found once. J is TRBJ2-1 and V is TRBV25-1; perhaps TRBD2 as D (5 bases). Per the germline V gene, CDR1 is MGHDK and CDR2 is SYGVNS. The CDR3 contains 17 residues. The ends were cut back, 6 bases at V and 4 bases at J, with 22 bases in the middle. In DNA, the CDR3 is TGTGCCAGCAGCCCCGGGATTATCGGCTGGGGATACAATGAGCAGTTCTTC. Translation gives CASSPGIIGWGYNEQFF.

This clonotype appeared a few times. The chain recombines TRBV5-6 with TRBJ2-1, with D perhaps TRBD2 (5 bases). The CDR3 sequence is 16 residues long. V dropped 0 bases and J dropped 0 bases, with 10 bases sitting between them. Per germline, CDR1 SGHDT and CDR2 YYEEEE. The CDR3 loop reads CASSLAGSSSYNEQFF. The CDR3 DNA sequence: TGTGCCAGCAGCTTGGCGGGATCGAGCTCCTACAATGAGCAGTTCTTC.

This clonotype has a handful of counts. This chain links TRBV29-1 with TRBJ2-2; D gene ambiguous. Trimming cost V 7 bases and J 6 bases, with 15 bases left between them. CDR1 is SQVTM, CDR2 ANQGSEA, per germline. The CDR3 extends over 13 amino acids. This CDR3 reads CSGSNSLPGELFF. The CDR3 DNA is TGCAGCGGGAGTAATAGCCTCCCCGGGGAGCTGTTTTTT.

Ten or more counts support this clonotype. The chain combines TRBV20-1 with TRBJ2-7, with D perhaps matching TRBD2 (6 bases). This CDR3 contains 13 residues. The ends were cut back, 6 bases at V and 0 bases at J, with 12 bases in the middle. CDR1 is DFQATT, CDR2 SNEGSKA, per germline (reference sequence). The DNA for the CDR3 is TGCAGTGCCTTTTGGACTAACTCCTACGAGCAGTACTTC. It encodes CSAFWTNSYEQYF.